Listed below are T cell receptor beta chains from one sample, sequenced in a study of blood T cell repertoires in COVID-19. Using immunoSEQ multiplex PCR, the repertoire was profiled, and TCRdb retains in-frame clones only, with some absent. The table includes around 120,000 clones, 75% to 95% detected once. Sequencing used peripheral blood. The source of these receptors is a human donor with active COVID-19. The donor label of this sample is uncertain. CDR3s include the opening cysteine and the closing phenylalanine or tryptophan. A D gene is named only where the DNA matches it firmly. The listing skips clone size in some rows; elsewhere it reads once, few, many or a size class.

v_gene	j_gene	len	abundance	d_gene	CDR3nt	CDR3aa
TRBV18	TRBJ1-4	14	NA	NA	TGTGCCAGCTCACCACAGGGTTCGGGGGAAAAACTGTTTTTT	CASSPQGSGEKLFF
TRBV13	TRBJ1-1	14	NA	NA	TGTGCCAGCAGCGTATTGCGTCCGAACACTGAAGCTTTCTTT	CASSVLRPNTEAFF
TRBV19	TRBJ1-1	13	NA	NA	TGTGCCAGTAGTCTGACGGGAAACACTGAAGCTTTCTTT	CASSLTGNTEAFF
TRBV7-9	TRBJ1-4	16	NA	NA	TGTGCCAGCAGCCAGTTTGGGCCAGCCCTTAATGAAAAACTGTTTTTT	CASSQFGPALNEKLFF
TRBV12-5	TRBJ2-5	14	NA	NA	TGTGCTAGTCGCCCCCGAGGGGGTGCAGAGACCCAGTACTTC	CASRPRGGAETQYF
TRBV29-1	TRBJ1-1	12	NA	NA	TGCAGCGTTCAGGAGGGGAACACTGAAGCTTTCTTT	CSVQEGNTEAFF
TRBV5-6	TRBJ1-2	13	NA	NA	TGTGCCAGCAGCCAGAGACAGACGTATGGCTACACCTTC	CASSQRQTYGYTF
TRBV4-3	TRBJ1-1	17	once	TRBD1	TGCGCCAGCAGCCGGGACAGGGGGCCCCCCATGAACACTGAAGCTTTCTTT	CASSRDRGPPMNTEAFF
TRBV19	TRBJ2-1	13	NA	NA	TGTGCCAGTAGTATATTTACAGACAATGAGCAGTTCTTC	CASSIFTDNEQFF
TRBV5-5	TRBJ1-4	16	NA	NA	TGTGCCAGCAGCAATCGAGAGGGGGTGATTAATGAAAAACTGTTTTTT	CASSNREGVINEKLFF
TRBV28	TRBJ1-1	14	NA	NA	TGTGCCAGCAGTTTAATGAGGCAGAACACTGAAGCTTTCTTT	CASSLMRQNTEAFF
TRBV12-3/TRBV12-4	TRBJ2-7	13	NA	NA	TGTGCCAGCAGTCTGGACAGTCCCTACGAGCAGTACTTC	CASSLDSPYEQYF
TRBV19	TRBJ2-7	15	NA	TRBD1	TGTGCCAGTAGCATCGACAGGGGGCCAACCTACGAGCAGTACTTC	CASSIDRGPTYEQYF
TRBV29-1	TRBJ1-1	12	NA	NA	TGCAGCGTGGTGACAGGGAACACTGAAGCTTTCTTT	CSVVTGNTEAFF
TRBV15	TRBJ2-3	17	NA	NA	TGTGCCACCAGCAGAGATTTGGTAGCGGCTAGCACAGATACGCAGTATTTT	CATSRDLVAASTDTQYF
TRBV18	TRBJ2-7	16	NA	TRBD1	TGTGCCAGCTCACCACGAGGACAGGGGGCGCGTAGCGAGCAGTACTTC	CASSPRGQGARSEQYF
TRBV27	TRBJ1-1	14	NA	TRBD1	TGTGCCAGCAGTGGGATACAGGGGGACACTGAAGCTTTCTTT	CASSGIQGDTEAFF
TRBV29-1	TRBJ2-7	13	NA	NA	TGCAGCGTCAATGAAATCGGGGTAGGCGAGCAGTACTTC	CSVNEIGVGEQYF
TRBV7-2	TRBJ2-2	14	NA	NA	TGTGCCAGCAGCATGACAGGTCGCACCGGGGAGCTGTTTTTT	CASSMTGRTGELFF
TRBV27	TRBJ1-2	13	NA	NA	TGTGCCAGCAGTCCAGGGACTCCCTATGGCTACACCTTC	CASSPGTPYGYTF
TRBV4-3	TRBJ2-3	17	NA	TRBD2	TGCGCCAGCAGCCAAGATATAGCGGGGGGATTCACAGATACGCAGTATTTT	CASSQDIAGGFTDTQYF
TRBV19	TRBJ1-2	15	few	TRBD1	TGTGCCAGTAGCTCCCGAAGGACAGGGGGGTATGGCTACACCTTC	CASSSRRTGGYGYTF
TRBV7-2	TRBJ1-6	14	NA	NA	TGTGCCAGCAGAGAGACGATGGGCAATTCACCCCTCCACTTT	CASRETMGNSPLHF
TRBV7-9	TRBJ2-2	15	NA	TRBD1	TGTGCCAGCAGACCGGACAGGGGGAACACCGGGGAGCTGTTTTTT	CASRPDRGNTGELFF
TRBV7-9	TRBJ1-2	16	NA	TRBD1	TGTGCCAGCACCGGAGGGGACAGTATAATTAACTATGGCTACACCTTC	CASTGGDSIINYGYTF
TRBV11-2	TRBJ1-1	14	NA	TRBD1	TGTGCCAGCAGCGAGACAGGGGCCGGGACTGAAGCTTTCTTT	CASSETGAGTEAFF
TRBV18	TRBJ2-7	15	NA	NA	TGTGCCAGCTCATCAAGACAGAGACCTGCCTACGAGCAGTACTTC	CASSSRQRPAYEQYF
TRBV12-3/TRBV12-4	TRBJ2-7	13	NA	NA	TGTGCCAGCAGCCCTACTAGATACTACGAGCAGTACTTC	CASSPTRYYEQYF